The source of this TCR beta chain is a study of vaccination and CD4 T cells after COVID-19. Overall study context: Overlapping spike peptides served as the stimulus for the cells. These peptides came from SARS-CoV-2 and from the common cold coronaviruses HCoV-NL63, HCoV-OC43 and HCoV-229E.

The study sequenced cultured CD4+ T cell DNA using the Oncomine TCR Beta short-read assay. TCRdb reprocessed the PCR reads via MiXCR and lists one record per CDR3 protein. The sample yields about 10,000 distinct CDR3 sequences, approximately 59% seen once. On this clonotype itself: As yet, its antigen is unknown.

Regarding the study as a whole: Going from approximately 21 to 40, median SARS-CoV-2-reactive clonotypes did not rise significantly.

This CDR3 comprises 16 residues. V trimming: 5 bases; J trimming: 4 bases; junction bases outside the gene matches: 9. The treatment was: roughly 10-day PBMC culture with coronavirus spike peptide pools or control peptides (ViraFEST assay). The sequenced sample was CD4+ T cells from blood, cultured in vitro. V is TRBV12-3 or TRBV12-4 and J is TRBJ2-3; 10 bases line up with TRBD1. The receptor's source is a human donor who had recovered from COVID-19. For the CDR3, the DNA is TGTGCCAGCAGTAGTCTGGGACAGGGGACGGCAGATACGCAGTATTTT. Translated, it gives CASSSLGQGTADTQYF.